Each of the 15 T cell receptor beta chains below was sequenced from the same sample in a study of blood T cell repertoires in COVID-19. The protocol was immunoSEQ multiplex PCR, while the TCRdb copy is restricted to in-frame clones and leaves out a portion. The data contain 180,000 or so clones, around 88% of them seen just once; the ten biggest clones take up about 9.6%. The specimen sequenced was PBMCs or T cells enriched from blood (not recorded which). The receptors shown here come from a woman in her 30s who had recovered from COVID-19.

The CDR3 DNA reads as TGTGCCAGCAGTTTATTTATAGGGACAGGGGGCGATCAGCCCCAGCATTTT. Protein: CASSLFIGTGGDQPQHF. The chain recombines TRBV28 with TRBJ1-5, with 12 bases matching TRBD1. The length of the CDR3 is 17 residues. Germline values: CDR1 MDHEN, CDR2 SYDVKM. J lost 5 bases, V lost 1 base, and 6 bases had no gene match.

The chain links TRBV5-1 to TRBJ1-4; D possibly corresponds to TRBD1 (6 bases). Germline lookup yields CDR1 SGHRS and CDR2 YFSETQ. This CDR3 contains 17 residues. Trimming removed 3 bases at V and 4 bases at J, with 19 bases between. The DNA for the CDR3 is TGCGCCAGCAGCTCGGGTAAACAGGGTGGAGGTAATGAAAAACTGTTTTTT. Residues: CASSSGKQGGGNEKLFF.

The chain has TRBV19 and TRBJ1-4; 7 bases map to TRBD1. This CDR3 has 15 residues. With V trimmed by 5 bases and J by 7 bases, 10 bases remained unmatched. CDR1 LNHDA and CDR2 SQIVND come from the germline V gene (reference sequence). The CDR3 coding sequence is TGTGCCAGTAGTCCCCCCGCAGGGGGAGGTGAAAAACTGTTTTTT. Amino acids: CASSPPAGGGEKLFF.

This clone was observed a handful of times. The chain joins TRBV4-1 to TRBJ1-5; 7 bases fit TRBD1. CDR3 length: 16 residues. In germline, CDR1 is MGHRA, CDR2 YSYEKL. Trimming removed 1 base from V and 7 bases from J; junction bases left unmatched: 10. The CDR3 nucleotides are TGCGCCAGCAGCCAAGGTCTCGGGACAGCTAGACAGCCCCAGCATTTT. It codes for CASSQGLGTARQPQHF.

The rearrangement uses TRBV7-9 and TRBJ1-1; D call uncertain. This CDR3 has 15 residues. Trimming pared 2 bases from V and 4 bases from J, leaving 14 bases between. CDR1 and CDR2 (germline): SEHNR, FQNEAQ (reference sequence). CDR3 bases: TGTGCCAGCAGCTTAATAACAGTCCGCTCCACTGAAGCTTTCTTT. This translates into CASSLITVRSTEAFF.

CDR3 residues: CASSIGDRNTDTQYF. The CDR3 DNA reads as TGTGCCAGTAGTATTGGGGACAGAAACACAGATACGCAGTATTTT. This chain joins TRBV19 and TRBJ2-3; TRBD1 aligns across 7 bases. Per the germline V gene, CDR1 is LNHDA and CDR2 is SQIVND (reference sequence). J was trimmed by 2 bases and V by 3 bases; bases with no gene match: 5. The CDR3 runs to 15 residues.

V gene TRBV9 combines with J gene TRBJ2-7, with a weak D call TRBD2 (5 bases). The germline V gene encodes CDR1 SGDLS and CDR2 YYNGEE. Between the trimmed V and J ends, which lost 4 bases and 0 bases, there was a span of 11 bases. This CDR3 has 14 amino acids. The chain's CDR3 is CASSQRPSSYEQYF. CDR3 bases: TGTGCCAGCAGCCAGCGGCCCAGCTCCTACGAGCAGTACTTC.

A single count supports this clone. The chain links TRBV12-3 or TRBV12-4 to TRBJ2-2; possibly TRBD1 for D (7 bases). Trimming shortened V by 8 bases and J by 7 bases, and 11 bases separated the two germline ends. This CDR3 region has 12 residues. CDR3 bases: TGTGCCAGCGCAGGGGGAGGCGGGGAGCTGTTTTTT. It encodes CASAGGGGELFF.

The genes are TRBV7-6 and TRBJ1-4; D is perhaps TRBD1 (6 bases). V lost 5 bases, J lost 0 bases, and 16 bases lay in between. CDR1 is SGHVS and CDR2 is FNYEAQ in the germline V gene. The CDR3 spans 17 residues. For the CDR3, the DNA is TGTGCCAGCAGCCCACGACCTCGACAGGCAACTAATGAAAAACTGTTTTTT. It yields the protein CASSPRPRQATNEKLFF.

The chain recombines TRBV10-3 with TRBJ2-1; D unclear. V lost 7 bases to trimming and J lost 2 bases, with 12 bases between them. The CDR3 length is 14 residues. The germline gives CDR1 ENHRY, CDR2 SYGVKD. The CDR3 region is CAINPSETYNEQFF. The CDR3 DNA sequence: TGTGCCATCAATCCCAGCGAAACCTACAATGAGCAGTTCTTC.

The rearrangement uses TRBV3-1 (or the pseudogene TRBV3-2) and TRBJ1-6, with 8 bases identical to TRBD1. The CDR3 consists of 14 residues. Germline CDR1 and CDR2: LGHDT and YNNKEL (reference sequence). Losses at the gene ends were 4 bases for V and 8 bases for J; bases not matched to a gene: 4. The CDR3 protein is CASSRNRGDSPLHF. CDR3 in DNA: TGTGCCAGCAGCCGTAACAGGGGGGATTCACCCCTCCACTTT.

V usage is TRBV5-1 and J usage is TRBJ1-2; no clear D. Trimming removed 0 bases at V and 8 bases at J, with 11 bases between. CDR3 length: 13 residues. Germline-derived CDR1 and CDR2 are SGHRS and YFSETQ. The CDR3 spells CASSLAPRSGYTF. The DNA of the CDR3 is TGCGCCAGCAGCTTGGCACCTCGGTCCGGCTACACCTTC. Variable domain in full (rest from reference TRBV5-1 and TRBJ1-2): KAGVTQTPRYLIKTRGQQVTLSCSPISGHRSVSWYQQTPGQGLQFLFEYFSETQRNKGNFPGRFSGRQFSNSRSEMNVSTLELGDSALYLCASSLAPRSGYTFGSGTRLTVV.

The V gene is TRBV19, the J gene TRBJ2-1, with D possibly TRBD2 on 6 matching bases. CDR1 is LNHDA, CDR2 SQIVND, per germline (reference sequence). The V end lost 5 bases, the J end lost 7 bases, and 15 bases lay between the germline ends. CDR3 length: 14 residues. CDR3 DNA: TGTGCCAGTAGTCCCGTCTTGGGGGGTAATGAGCAGTTCTTC. It yields the protein CASSPVLGGNEQFF.

The chain has TRBV28 and TRBJ2-4; D is possibly TRBD2 (6 bases). The germline V gene encodes CDR1 MDHEN and CDR2 SYDVKM. V was pared by 6 bases and J by 11 bases, with 26 bases between. CDR3 length equals 16 residues. The CDR3: CASSHISDGHSGVQYF. In DNA form, the CDR3 reads TGTGCCAGCAGCCACATCTCCGACGGGCATTCGGGGGTTCAGTACTTC.

This chain links TRBV28 with TRBJ1-3; D ambiguous. V lost 3 bases, J lost 0 bases, and 9 bases lay in between. From germline, CDR1 is MDHEN and CDR2 SYDVKM. The CDR3 is 15 residues long. The CDR3 here is CASSLGVSSGNTIYF. The CDR3 DNA is TGTGCCAGCAGTTTGGGAGTTTCCTCTGGAAACACCATATATTTT.